These T cell receptor beta chains were read from a single sample in a study of shared clonotypes between healthy human individuals. Clones were read by immunoSEQ multiplex PCR, and TCRdb kept only the in-frame ones, dropping some. The sample carries around 1.6 million clones, 98% recorded once. The specimen was naive CD4+ T cells sorted from blood. These receptor sequences come from a man aged 25 to 45 in good health. Each CDR3 is given with its conserved first and last residue. A D gene is named only where the DNA matches it firmly. Some rows mark clone size as missing; the rest say once, few, many or name a class of expanded clone.

clone_size | j_call | v_call | d_call | cdr3_length | cdr3_aa | cdr3_nt
NA | TRBJ1-5 | TRBV7-9 | TRBD1 | 17 | CASSSRGPTGNNQPQHF | TGTGCCAGCAGCTCAAGGGGGCCCACAGGGAACAATCAGCCCCAGCATTTT
NA | TRBJ2-2 | TRBV27 | NA | 14 | CASSPAWRTGELFF | TGTGCCAGCAGCCCCGCGTGGCGAACCGGGGAGCTGTTTTTT
NA | TRBJ2-1 | TRBV30 | TRBD1 | 14 | CAWSGDRVYNEQFF | TGTGCCTGGAGTGGGGACAGGGTCTACAATGAGCAGTTCTTC
NA | TRBJ2-7 | TRBV4-1 | NA | 15 | CASSQGTGRGSEQYF | TGCGCCAGCAGCCAAGGGACGGGGAGAGGGTCCGAGCAGTACTTC
NA | TRBJ2-3 | TRBV5-1 | NA | 15 | CASSFDSTRTDTQYF | TGCGCCAGCAGTTTTGACAGCACCCGCACAGATACGCAGTATTTT
NA | TRBJ2-7 | TRBV7-8 | TRBD2 | 13 | CASRLAARYEQYF | TGTGCCAGTCGACTAGCGGCCCGCTACGAGCAGTACTTC
NA | TRBJ2-7 | TRBV27 | NA | 15 | CASSSFRDGGNEQYF | TGTGCCAGCAGTTCCTTCCGGGACGGAGGCAACGAGCAGTACTTC
once | TRBJ1-5 | TRBV7-9 | TRBD1 | 14 | CASSLDRADQPQHF | TGTGCCAGCAGCCTGGACAGGGCGGATCAGCCCCAGCATTTT
NA | TRBJ2-7 | TRBV2 | NA | 12 | CALGGPGYEQYF | TGTGCCCTGGGGGGTCCGGGGTACGAGCAGTACTTC
NA | TRBJ1-1 | TRBV13 | NA | 13 | CASSDSVNTEAFF | TGTGCCAGCAGCGACTCGGTAAACACTGAAGCTTTCTTT
NA | TRBJ2-7 | TRBV20-1 | NA | 11 | CSAYRTYEQYF | TGCAGTGCATACCGCACCTACGAGCAGTACTTC
NA | TRBJ1-3 | TRBV7-7 | NA | 15 | CASSLGVGAGNTIYF | TGTGCCAGCAGCTTAGGGGTAGGGGCTGGAAACACCATATATTTT
NA | TRBJ2-1 | TRBV19 | TRBD1 | 13 | CASSRDRGNEQFF | TGTGCCAGCTCCCGGGACAGGGGAAATGAGCAGTTCTTC
NA | TRBJ2-5 | TRBV7-9 | TRBD1 | 17 | CASSRGVAGGLQETQYF | TGTGCCAGCAGCCGTGGGGTGGCAGGGGGTCTCCAAGAGACCCAGTACTTC
once | TRBJ2-5 | TRBV2 | TRBD1 | 19 | CASSERTGSILKGQETQYF | TGTGCCAGCAGTGAGAGGACAGGGTCGATCCTAAAAGGGCAAGAGACCCAGTACTTC
once | TRBJ2-2 | TRBV10-2 | NA | 14 | CASYGVTGTGELFF | TGCGCCAGCTACGGGGTAACGGGGACCGGGGAGCTGTTTTTT
NA | TRBJ2-7 | TRBV5-1 | TRBD1 | 15 | CASSLTGQGSYEQYF | TGCGCCAGCAGCTTGACCGGACAGGGATCATACGAGCAGTACTTC
NA | TRBJ2-7 | TRBV27 | TRBD1 | 14 | CASSLAGTGGEQYF | TGTGCCAGCAGTTTAGCCGGGACAGGGGGCGAGCAGTACTTC
NA | TRBJ2-7 | TRBV19 | NA | 12 | CASRKGGYEQYF | TGTGCCAGTAGGAAAGGGGGGTACGAGCAGTACTTC
NA | TRBJ1-2 | TRBV28 | NA | 11 | CASERGTGYTF | TGTGCCAGCGAAAGGGGGACCGGCTACACCTTC
NA | TRBJ2-5 | TRBV5-1 | TRBD1 | 18 | CASSLGDRGEASFETQYF | TGCGCCAGCAGCTTGGGTGACAGGGGGGAGGCGTCCTTCGAGACCCAGTACTTC
NA | TRBJ2-2 | TRBV10-3 | TRBD1 | 15 | CATERTGPNTGELFF | TGTGCCACCGAGAGGACAGGGCCGAACACCGGGGAGCTGTTTTTT
once | TRBJ2-2 | TRBV5-1 | TRBD2 | 19 | CASSLVPSSGSRYTGELFF | TGCGCCAGCAGCTTGGTCCCATCTAGCGGGAGCAGGTACACCGGGGAGCTGTTTTTT
NA | TRBJ2-2 | TRBV7-9 | NA | 15 | CASSLDLTNTGELFF | TGTGCCAGCAGCTTAGACCTAACGAACACCGGGGAGCTGTTTTTT
NA | TRBJ2-3 | TRBV25-1 | NA | 16 | CASSELAGWAPDTQYF | TGTGCCAGCAGTGAATTGGCAGGGTGGGCCCCAGATACGCAGTATTTT
NA | TRBJ2-1 | TRBV7-7 | TRBD2 | 17 | CASSGGTASGGYNEQFF | TGTGCTAGCAGCGGGGGGACCGCTAGCGGGGGCTACAATGAGCAGTTCTTC
NA | TRBJ1-2 | TRBV5-1 | TRBD1 | 15 | CASSLDRGSNYGYTF | TGCGCCAGCAGCCTGGACAGGGGATCTAACTATGGCTACACCTTC